The rows below give T cell receptor beta chains drawn from one sample of a study of technical replicates of blood from a handful of donors. Produced via immunoSEQ multiplex PCR; TCRdb's table is partial and in-frame only. There are 84,000 or so clones in the sample; 97% occur only once, and 0.15% to 0.2% lies in the top ten. What was sequenced was T cells isolated from PBMCs. Receptor source: a human donor in good health. Both conserved end residues are part of each CDR3. The order of the fields is clone size, J gene, D gene, V gene, CDR3 DNA, CDR3 protein. D genes are given only for firm matches. Expanded clones get a size class; other rows say once, few or many, or leave the size out.

.	TRBJ2-1	.	TRBV11-3	TGTGCCAGCAGCCACTCCCCCTCCAATGAGCAGTTCTTC	CASSHSPSNEQFF
.	TRBJ1-3	TRBD1	TRBV9	TGTGCCAGCAGCGTAGAGGGGGCGCACGGAAACACCATATATTTT	CASSVEGAHGNTIYF
.	TRBJ2-7	TRBD2	TRBV14	TGTGCCAGCAGCCAAGAATTTAGCGGGCCGGCTTCCGAGCAGTACTTC	CASSQEFSGPASEQYF
.	TRBJ2-2	.	TRBV27	TGTGCCAGCAGTTTTACTCGATGGGCTGCAAACACCGGGGAGCTGTTTTTT	CASSFTRWAANTGELFF
.	TRBJ1-1	.	TRBV19	TGTGCCAGTTTTACAGGGGAAGCTTTCTTT	CASFTGEAFF
.	TRBJ1-1	TRBD1	TRBV10-3	TGTGCCATCAGTGGAGATCGTAGACAGGGGCGGGTGAACACTGAAGCTTTCTTT	CAISGDRRQGRVNTEAFF
.	TRBJ1-3	TRBD1	TRBV30	TGTGCCTGGAGTATCGACGCCGGGACAGCACGAAACACCATATATTTT	CAWSIDAGTARNTIYF
.	TRBJ2-5	TRBD2	TRBV7-2	TGTGCCAGCAGCTTATGGGCTAGCGGTGAAGAGACCCAGTACTTC	CASSLWASGEETQYF
once	TRBJ2-7	.	TRBV15	TGTGCCACCAGCAGAGATGGGCAGGGGCGCTCCTACGAGCAGTACTTC	CATSRDGQGRSYEQYF
.	TRBJ2-3	TRBD2	TRBV30	TGTGCCTGGAGTGCGGGGACTAGCGGGGGCACAGATACGCAGTATTTT	CAWSAGTSGGTDTQYF
once	TRBJ1-1	.	TRBV6-5	TGTGCCAGCATCTCAGGACTGGAAGAAGCTTTCTTT	CASISGLEEAFF
.	TRBJ2-1	TRBD1	TRBV5-4	TGTGCCAGCAGAAGGGACAGCGGCAATGAGCAGTTCTTC	CASRRDSGNEQFF
.	TRBJ1-1	.	TRBV7-9	TGTGCCAGCAGCTTAGACTCAGGGGCCATCCCGAACACTGAAGCTTTCTTT	CASSLDSGAIPNTEAFF
.	TRBJ2-7	.	TRBV6-1	TGTGCCAGCCTCTCAAGTAGCTCCTACGAGCAGTACTTC	CASLSSSSYEQYF
.	TRBJ2-7	TRBD2	TRBV7-8	TGTGCCAGCAGCTTAATCGAGCGGGAACCCTACGAGCAGTACTTC	CASSLIEREPYEQYF
.	TRBJ1-2	TRBD1	TRBV2	TGTGCCAGTCCGGGACAGGGTGACTATGGCTACACCTTC	CASPGQGDYGYTF
.	TRBJ2-7	.	TRBV6-1	TGTGCCAGCAGTGAAGGCGACAGTACCTTCTCCTACGAGCAGTACTTC	CASSEGDSTFSYEQYF
.	TRBJ1-2	.	TRBV4-1	TGCGCCAGCAGCCAACTGGGCATTGGTCATGGCTACACCTTC	CASSQLGIGHGYTF
.	TRBJ1-1	.	TRBV28	TGTCCAATCCCGAACACTGAAGCTTTCTTT	CPIPNTEAFF
.	TRBJ1-4	TRBD1	TRBV7-9	TGTGCCAGCAGCTTAGCAGGCGGGACAGCTCACTATTCTAATGAAAAACTGTTTTTT	CASSLAGGTAHYSNEKLFF
once	TRBJ2-7	.	TRBV4-2	TGTGCCAGCAGCCCAACTGGGTCTGGACAGTTCTACGAGCAGTACTTC	CASSPTGSGQFYEQYF
.	TRBJ1-5	.	TRBV6-5	TGTGCCAGCAGTTACTTGTTCGGAGACGCTAAGCCCCAGCATTTT	CASSYLFGDAKPQHF
once	TRBJ1-4	.	TRBV6-5	TGTGCCAGCAGCCCCCTGGGCATCACCGCGGAAAAACTGTTTTTT	CASSPLGITAEKLFF
.	TRBJ1-2	.	TRBV7-6	TGTGCCAGCAGCTTGATCGCACAGGAGTTTTTGGGGTATGGCTACACCTTC	CASSLIAQEFLGYGYTF
.	TRBJ2-7	TRBD1	TRBV11-2	TGTGCCAGCAGCGGCCGGACAGGGGGCGGGTACGAGCAGTACTTC	CASSGRTGGGYEQYF